Listed below are T cell receptor beta chains from one sample, sequenced in a study of blood T cell repertoires in COVID-19. Using immunoSEQ multiplex PCR, the repertoire was profiled, and TCRdb retains in-frame clones only, with some absent. Altogether 150,000 or so clones are present, over 75% being singletons, with the ten largest covering 11%. Sequencing used PBMCs or T cells enriched from blood (not recorded which). All receptors derive from a man in his forties or fifties who had recovered from COVID-19. Each CDR3 is given with its conserved first and last residue. The order of the fields is D gene, V gene, clone size, J gene, CDR3 protein, CDR3 DNA. A D gene is named only where the DNA matches it firmly. The listing skips clone size in some rows; elsewhere it reads once, few, many or a size class.

>TRBD2|TRBV5-1|.|TRBJ2-3
CASSLGLAGTTDTQYF
TGCGCCAGCAGCTTGGGGCTAGCGGGGACCACAGATACGCAGTATTTT
>.|TRBV7-8|.|TRBJ1-4
CASSPPQGGGEKLFF
TGTGCCAGCAGCCCCCCACAGGGCGGGGGTGAAAAACTGTTTTTT
>.|TRBV9|.|TRBJ1-2
CASSVESHGGGYYGYTF
TGTGCCAGCAGCGTAGAATCCCATGGGGGGGGTTACTATGGCTACACCTTC
>.|TRBV6-5|.|TRBJ2-7
CATGWGTSAYEQYF
TGTGCCACCGGTTGGGGGACTTCCGCCTACGAGCAGTACTTC
>TRBD1|TRBV18|.|TRBJ1-1
CASSLGQGEAFF
TGTGCCAGCTCACTCGGACAGGGTGAAGCTTTCTTT
>TRBD1|TRBV29-1|.|TRBJ2-2
CSVYRGDTGELFF
TGCAGCGTTTACAGGGGTGACACCGGGGAGCTGTTTTTT
>TRBD2|TRBV25-1|.|TRBJ2-1
CASSESGLAGDEQFF
TGTGCCAGCAGTGAATCGGGCTTAGCGGGAGATGAGCAGTTCTTC
>.|TRBV19|.|TRBJ2-3
CASSMPVGPGDTQYF
TGTGCCAGTAGTATGCCGGTGGGGCCGGGAGATACGCAGTATTTT
>TRBD1|TRBV29-1|once|TRBJ2-3
CSVGSTGGKSVF
TGCAGCGTTGGGAGTACAGGGGGCAAATCAGTTTTT
>.|TRBV2|.|TRBJ1-4
CASRLNRAEGEKLFF
TGTGCCAGCAGGCTCAACAGGGCGGAAGGGGAAAAACTGTTTTTT
>TRBD2|TRBV3-1/TRBV3-2|.|TRBJ2-3
CASSQEASGRTDTQYF
TGTGCCAGCAGCCAAGAGGCTAGCGGGAGGACAGATACGCAGTATTTT
>TRBD2|TRBV5-1|.|TRBJ2-2
CASRLTGTSDRELFF
TGCGCCAGCAGACTCACCGGGACTAGCGACAGGGAGCTGTTTTTT
>TRBD2|TRBV4-1|.|TRBJ2-5
CASSQELAGVGIETQYF
TGCGCCAGCAGCCAAGAACTAGCGGGAGTAGGAATAGAGACCCAGTACTTC
>.|TRBV2|.|TRBJ2-5
CASSVVRGETQYF
TGTGCCAGCAGTGTGGTGAGGGGGGAGACCCAGTACTTC
>.|TRBV6-5|.|TRBJ2-3
CASRGSWPSTDTQYF
TGTGCCAGCAGGGGCAGCTGGCCCAGCACAGATACGCAGTATTTT
>.|TRBV19|.|TRBJ1-5
CASSILGSGNQPQHF
TGTGCCAGTAGTATTTTAGGGAGTGGAAATCAGCCCCAGCATTTT
>.|TRBV28|.|TRBJ2-1
CASSLTSGTYNEQFF
TGTGCCAGCAGTTTGACGTCAGGCACCTACAATGAGCAGTTCTTC
>.|TRBV3-1/TRBV3-2|.|TRBJ2-2
CASSSTDTQSGELFF
TGTGCCAGCAGCTCCACAGACACACAGAGCGGGGAGCTGTTTTTT
>TRBD2|TRBV5-1|.|TRBJ2-2
CASKWGSGPPTGELFF
TGCGCCAGCAAGTGGGGTAGCGGGCCGCCCACCGGGGAGCTGTTTTTT
>.|TRBV3-1/TRBV3-2|.|TRBJ1-5
CASSQESGHSNQPQHF
TGTGCCAGCAGCCAAGAAAGTGGGCACAGCAATCAGCCCCAGCATTTT
>.|TRBV5-1|once|TRBJ1-1
CASGTGQNTEAFF
TGCGCCAGCGGCACGGGACAGAACACTGAAGCTTTCTTT
>TRBD1|TRBV6-5|few|TRBJ2-2
CASSPGGKNTGELFF
TGTGCCAGCAGTCCAGGGGGAAAGAACACCGGGGAGCTGTTTTTT
>TRBD2|TRBV6-5|.|TRBJ2-7
CASRRWGGQDEQYF
TGTGCCAGCAGGAGATGGGGGGGTCAGGACGAGCAGTACTTC
>TRBD1|TRBV5-8|.|TRBJ2-7
CASSSGTASYEQYF
TGTGCCAGCAGTTCCGGGACAGCGTCCTACGAGCAGTACTTC
>TRBD1|TRBV6-5|.|TRBJ1-1
CASTPQGGTEAFF
TGTGCCAGCACCCCCCAGGGGGGCACTGAAGCTTTCTTT
>TRBD1|TRBV3-1/TRBV3-2|few|TRBJ1-1
CASSQDKRGLYEAFF
TGTGCCAGCAGCCAAGATAAGAGGGGGCTCTATGAAGCTTTCTTT
>.|TRBV4-1|.|TRBJ1-5
CASSQGSDTKHPNQPQHF
TGCGCCAGCAGCCAGGGGAGCGACACTAAGCACCCCAATCAGCCCCAGCATTTT
>TRBD2|TRBV19|.|TRBJ2-1
CASSWTSGTHEQFF
TGTGCCAGTAGTTGGACTAGCGGGACCCATGAGCAGTTCTTC
>.|TRBV7-2|.|TRBJ1-5
CASSGQGNQPQHF
TGTGCCAGCAGCGGTCAGGGCAATCAGCCCCAGCATTTT
>TRBD2|TRBV7-9|once|TRBJ2-3
CASSPPYRLAGRGDTQYF
TGTGCCAGCAGCCCACCCTACCGCCTCGCGGGGAGGGGAGATACGCAGTATTTT
>TRBD1|TRBV19|.|TRBJ1-1
CASSTLLGGPEAFF
TGTGCCAGTAGTACATTGTTAGGGGGCCCTGAAGCTTTCTTT
>.|TRBV28|.|TRBJ1-3
CASSLLVGSSGNTIYF
TGTGCCAGCAGTTTATTGGTGGGGAGCTCTGGAAACACCATATATTTT
>TRBD1|TRBV10-1|.|TRBJ2-1
CASSGAWDRVSYNEQFF
TGCGCCAGCAGTGGGGCCTGGGACAGGGTATCCTACAATGAGCAGTTCTTC
>.|TRBV19|.|TRBJ2-5
CASSIDLSTVGLYF
TGTGCCAGTAGTATAGATCTATCGACCGTGGGGCTGTACTTC
>TRBD2|TRBV28|.|TRBJ2-5
CASSLSREGTQYF
TGTGCCAGCAGTTTATCCAGGGAGGGGACCCAGTACTTC
>.|TRBV7-9|.|TRBJ2-7
CASSLDLGASSYEQYF
TGTGCCAGCAGCTTAGATCTAGGGGCGAGCTCCTACGAGCAGTACTTC
>.|TRBV28|.|TRBJ1-4
CASSLRGALNEKLFF
TGTGCCAGCAGTTTACGGGGGGCTCTTAATGAAAAACTGTTTTTT
>.|TRBV7-9|.|TRBJ2-2
CASSRTENTGELFF
TGTGCCAGCAGCCGGACAGAGAACACCGGGGAGCTGTTTTTT
>.|TRBV19|once|TRBJ1-5
CASSISRQGKEAQHF
TGTGCCAGTAGTATAAGCAGGCAGGGGAAAGAAGCCCAGCATTTT
>.|TRBV6-1|few|TRBJ1-1
CASSEALIRGAFF
TGTGCCAGCAGTGAAGCGTTGATCCGGGGGGCTTTCTTT
>TRBD1|TRBV5-1|.|TRBJ2-7
CASSSPRGLWSYEQYF
TGCGCCAGCAGCTCCCCGAGGGGGCTTTGGTCCTACGAGCAGTACTTC
>.|TRBV5-6|.|TRBJ2-5
CASSLVSGSGETQYF
TGTGCCAGCAGCTTGGTCAGTGGGAGTGGAGAGACCCAGTACTTC
>TRBD1|TRBV10-3|.|TRBJ2-2
CATQGTGGNTGELFF
TGTGCCACCCAGGGTACAGGGGGAAACACCGGGGAGCTGTTTTTT
>TRBD1|TRBV6-2/TRBV6-3|.|TRBJ2-4
CASSYPWTGGSFIQYF
TGTGCCAGCAGTTACCCATGGACAGGCGGATCGTTCATTCAGTACTTC
>.|TRBV6-5|.|TRBJ1-6
CASSSPPGHTNSPLHF
TGTGCCAGCAGTTCTCCTCCGGGACACACGAATTCACCCCTCCACTTT
>.|TRBV15|.|TRBJ1-5
CATSRGGVGTLSNQPQHF
TGTGCCACCAGCAGAGGAGGTGTCGGAACCCTTAGCAATCAGCCCCAGCATTTT
>.|TRBV12-3/TRBV12-4|few|TRBJ2-2
CASSPQGELFF
TGTGCCAGCAGTCCACAAGGGGAGCTGTTTTTT
>.|TRBV21-1|.|TRBJ2-2
CASSPRDRGRPGTGELFF
TGTGCCAGCAGCCCCCGGGACAGGGGCCGTCCGGGGACCGGGGAGCTGTTTTTT
>TRBD1|TRBV6-1|.|TRBJ1-2
CASSDRTGGYHGYTF
TGTGCCAGCAGTGACAGGACAGGGGGTTACCATGGCTACACCTTC
>TRBD1|TRBV19|.|TRBJ2-4
CASSTTGTGHIQYF
TGTGCCAGTAGTACAACCGGGACAGGGCACATTCAGTACTTC
>TRBD2|TRBV5-1|.|TRBJ2-7
CASSFGGSYEQYF
TGCGCCAGCAGCTTCGGCGGGAGCTACGAGCAGTACTTC
>.|TRBV5-4|.|TRBJ2-5
CASSANLQAAGETQYF
TGTGCCAGCAGCGCCAACCTACAGGCCGCGGGGGAGACCCAGTACTTC
>TRBD1|TRBV4-2|once|TRBJ1-5
CASSQDLQGAAPGQPQHF
TGTGCCAGCAGCCAAGATCTACAGGGGGCTGCTCCCGGTCAGCCCCAGCATTTT
>TRBD1|TRBV19|.|TRBJ1-2
CASSTSGGANYGYTF
TGTGCCAGTAGTACATCAGGGGGCGCGAACTATGGCTACACCTTC
>.|TRBV5-1|.|TRBJ2-7
CASSHTTGHYEQYF
TGCGCCAGCAGTCATACGACAGGACACTACGAGCAGTACTTC
>TRBD1|TRBV10-1|.|TRBJ1-6
CASIRGQGLNSPLHF
TGCGCCAGCATCCGCGGACAGGGGCTCAATTCACCCCTCCACTTT
>TRBD2|TRBV5-6|.|TRBJ2-7
CASSLTSGYEQYF
TGTGCCAGCAGCTTGACTAGCGGCTACGAGCAGTACTTC